Presented here are 26 T cell receptor beta chains from one specimen sequenced in a study of beta chain features in type 1 diabetes. Reverse transcription of all isolated RNA meant that expressed TCRB transcripts were sequenced. Libraries were prepared by immunoSEQ multiplex PCR; TCRdb keeps only in-frame clonotypes and omits some of them. This table holds about 300,000 clones, under 8.5% found once. What was sequenced was central memory CD4+ T cells from blood. Every receptor here comes from a woman aged 18-30 years in good health.

This clone has more than one count but fewer than ten. Just one base apart from a much larger clone, this may be a read error. The chain recombines TRBV11-2 with TRBJ2-3; D uncertain. Germline V gene data show CDR1 as SGHAT and CDR2 as FQNNGV. This CDR3 is built from 11 residues. Trimming cost V 1 base and J 5 bases, with 1 base left between them. This CDR3 is CASSLGDTQYF. For the CDR3, the DNA is TGTGCCAGCAGCTTAGGAGATACGCAGTATTTT.

This chain uses TRBV11-3 with TRBJ2-1; 9 bases match TRBD1. V lost 5 bases, J lost 7 bases, and 21 bases stayed unmatched. Germline V gene sequence: CDR1 SGHNT, CDR2 YENEEA. This CDR3 spans 19 amino acids. Here the CDR3 reads CASSHRAFWTGADGNEQFF. CDR3 nucleotide sequence: TGTGCCAGCAGCCACAGGGCGTTCTGGACAGGGGCCGACGGGAATGAGCAGTTCTTC.

The chain employs TRBV5-1 and TRBJ1-1; tentatively, D is TRBD1 (5 bases). The CDR3 has 15 residues. Trimming left V 4 bases short and J 0 bases short, with 13 bases between. Germline V gives CDR1 SGHRS, CDR2 YFSETQ. The CDR3 DNA reads TGCGCCAGCAGCCCACGGGACCTCATGAACACTGAAGCTTTCTTT. It translates to CASSPRDLMNTEAFF. The variable domain in full, with the rest retrieved from reference TRBV5-1 and TRBJ1-1, is KAGVTQTPRYLIKTRGQQVTLSCSPISGHRSVSWYQQTPGQGLQFLFEYFSETQRNKGNFPGRFSGRQFSNSRSEMNVSTLELGDSALYLCASSPRDLMNTEAFFGQGTRLTVV.

This rearrangement joins TRBV4-1 to TRBJ2-4; D might be TRBD1 (6 bases). V lost 3 bases, J lost 2 bases, and 20 bases lay in between. Germline values: CDR1 MGHRA, CDR2 YSYEKL. This CDR3 is 18 amino acids long. The CDR3 sequence: CASSQGRVAGVSKNIQYF. The CDR3 DNA sequence: TGCGCCAGCAGCCAGGGACGGGTGGCAGGGGTCTCCAAAAACATTCAGTACTTC.

The chain carries TRBV5-4 and TRBJ2-5; no clear D. Trimming took 1 base from V and 2 from J, leaving 18 bases between them. The CDR3 covers 17 residues. Germline V gene lookup returns CDR1 SGHNT and CDR2 YYREEE (reference sequence). The CDR3 here is CASSLYLTGGSQETQYF. CDR3 coding DNA: TGTGCCAGCAGCTTGTATCTTACTGGTGGGTCTCAAGAGACCCAGTACTTC.

This chain's CDR3 is CASSQAGGGRSSYEQYF. The DNA for the CDR3 is TGTGCCAGCAGCCAGGCGGGGGGCGGAAGGAGCTCCTACGAGCAGTACTTC. This chain joins TRBV14 and TRBJ2-7; 8 nucleotides agree with TRBD2. Germline lookup yields CDR1 SGHDN and CDR2 FVKESK. The V segment lost 3 bases and the J segment 0 bases; nucleotides outside the gene matches: 10. This CDR3 comprises 17 residues.

The chain links TRBV7-9 to TRBJ2-3, with D perhaps matching TRBD1 or TRBD2 (5 bases each). Germline assignment: CDR1 SEHNR and CDR2 FQNEAQ (reference sequence). This CDR3 is built from 12 residues. The ends were cut back, 8 bases at V and 6 bases at J, with 12 bases in the middle. CDR3 sequence reads: CASGDVQDTQYF. The CDR3 DNA is TGTGCCAGCGGGGACGTACAGGATACGCAGTATTTT.

In its sample, this clone was seen a few times. The CDR3 bases are TGTGCCAGCAGTGAAGCCGGGACAGGGGGTTACAATGAGCAGTTCTTC. As protein: CASSEAGTGGYNEQFF. This chain uses TRBV7-2 with TRBJ2-1; 11 bases map to TRBD1. The CDR3 totals 16 residues. Germline V gene lookup returns CDR1 SGHTA and CDR2 FQGNSA. The ends lost 6 bases at V and 4 bases at J; junction bases unmatched: 8.

The chain is built from TRBV7-2 and TRBJ2-3; the match to TRBD2 covers 8 bases. CDR1 and CDR2 from the germline V gene are SGHTA and FQGNSA. After removal of 2 bases from V and 0 bases from J, the junction contained 10 bases not matched to a gene. This CDR3 comprises 18 residues. The chain's CDR3 is CASSLRQGGRTSTDTQYF. In DNA form, the CDR3 reads TGTGCCAGCAGCTTACGGCAGGGCGGGAGGACTAGCACAGATACGCAGTATTTT.

This clone has just a few counts. This rearrangement joins TRBV7-2 to TRBJ2-1, with 15 bases lining up with TRBD2. The ends lost 5 bases at V and 8 bases at J; junction bases unmatched: 4. The CDR3 sequence is 15 residues long. Germline V gene sequence: CDR1 SGHTA, CDR2 FQGNSA. Written as DNA, the CDR3 is TGTGCCAGCAGCCTCGGACTAGCGGGAGGGGATGAGCAGTTCTTC. This codes for CASSLGLAGGDEQFF.

This clone was seen a single time. V usage is TRBV9 and J usage is TRBJ1-4; D call uncertain. Deletions cut 3 bases from V and 4 bases from J, with 13 bases between. Germline CDR1 is SGDLS and CDR2 is YYNGEE. CDR3 length equals 15 residues. The CDR3 protein is CASSGSASVNEKLFF. The DNA of the CDR3 is TGTGCCAGCAGCGGATCCGCGTCGGTTAATGAAAAACTGTTTTTT.

This clone has just a few counts. This may stem from a read error, because a much larger clone lies one nucleotide away. The same CDR3 arises from other DNA sequences in this sample as well. The CDR3 sequence: CAWSVQGNQPQHF. The CDR3 DNA reads TGTGCCTGGAGTGTACAGGGAAATCAGCCCCAGCATTTT. The J gene is TRBJ1-5, the V gene TRBV30; perhaps TRBD1 as D (6 bases). This CDR3 is built from 13 residues. The ends were cut back, 0 bases at V and 4 bases at J, with 7 bases in the middle. Per germline, CDR1 GTSNPN and CDR2 SVGIG (reference sequence). The full variable domain, rest sourced from reference TRBV30 and TRBJ1-5, is SQTIHQWPATLVQPVGSPLSLECTVEGTSNPNLYWYRQAAGRGLQLLFYSVGIGQISSEVPQNLSASRPQDRQFILSSKKLLLSDSGFYLCAWSVQGNQPQHFGDGTRLSIL.

This clone was observed a handful of times. The chain uses TRBV4-3 and TRBJ2-5, with 13 nucleotides matching TRBD2. The germline V gene has CDR1 LGHNA and CDR2 YSLEER. Losses at the gene ends were 0 bases for V and 3 bases for J; bases not matched to a gene: 1. This CDR3 comprises 16 residues. CDR3: CASSQDGLAGEETQYF. The CDR3 nucleotides read TGCGCCAGCAGCCAAGACGGACTAGCGGGGGAAGAGACCCAGTACTTC.

This clone showed up just a few times. This rearrangement joins TRBV7-2 to TRBJ2-7; D might be TRBD1 (7 bases). Trimming shortened V by 1 base and J by 1 base, and 14 bases separated the two germline ends. Germline loops: CDR1 SGHTA, CDR2 FQGNSA. The CDR3 covers 16 residues. The CDR3 sequence: CASSLGGGTASYEQYF. CDR3 coding DNA: TGTGCCAGCAGCTTAGGAGGAGGGACAGCTTCCTACGAGCAGTACTTC.

The rearrangement joins TRBV27 to TRBJ1-1; tentative D call: TRBD1 (5 bases). This CDR3 has 13 residues. Germline CDR1 and CDR2: MNHEY and SMNVEV (reference sequence). V lost 6 bases and J lost 5, with 13 bases in between. CDR3 nucleotides: TGTGCCAGCAGCCGCGACAGCTGGACTGAAGCTTTCTTT. It yields the protein CASSRDSWTEAFF.

CDR3 DNA sequence: TGTGCCAGCAGTAGGACAAGGAACCAAGAGACCCAGTACTTC. This codes for CASSRTRNQETQYF. The gene calls are TRBV28 and TRBJ2-5; D is possibly TRBD1 (5 bases). The V and J ends lost 5 bases and 0 bases respectively, with 10 bases between them. Germline V lookup: CDR1 MDHEN, CDR2 SYDVKM. This CDR3 has 14 residues.

This clone was counted between two and nine times. The V gene is TRBV7-3, the J gene TRBJ2-1; D gene ambiguous. The CDR3 loop spans 15 amino acids. V was clipped by 2 bases and J by 1 base, with 9 bases between them. Germline V gene sequence: CDR1 SGHTA, CDR2 FQGTGA. The chain's CDR3 is CASSLEGQSYNEQFF. As DNA, the CDR3 is TGTGCCAGCAGCTTAGAAGGCCAATCCTACAATGAGCAGTTCTTC.

This clone was detected a few times. The chain has TRBV9 and TRBJ2-5; 8 bases are shared with TRBD1. Germline CDR1 SGDLS, CDR2 YYNGEE. Germline trimming cut 0 bases from V and 4 bases from J; bases unmatched to any gene: 5. CDR3 length equals 15 residues. CDR3 amino acids: CASSVDLQGGETQYF. CDR3 bases: TGTGCCAGCAGCGTAGACTTACAGGGGGGAGAGACCCAGTACTTC.

This chain connects TRBV16 to TRBJ1-2; maybe TRBD1 (5 bases). The germline V gene encodes CDR1 KGHSY and CDR2 FQNENV. Trimming took 4 bases from V and 8 from J, leaving 17 bases between them. CDR3 size: 14 residues. CDR3 amino acids: CASSPSAVRDGYTF. CDR3 in DNA: TGTGCCAGCAGCCCCTCAGCGGTCAGGGACGGCTACACCTTC. The full variable domain, with the rest looked up from reference TRBV16 and TRBJ1-2, is GEEVAQTPKHLVRGEGQKAKLYCAPIKGHSYVFWYQQVLKNEFKFLISFQNENVFDETGMPKERFSAKCLPNSPCSLEIQATKLEDSAVYFCASSPSAVRDGYTFGSGTRLTVV.

This clone has a handful of counts. This chain connects TRBV2 to TRBJ2-3; TRBD2 aligns across 10 bases. J was trimmed by 3 bases and V by 3 bases; bases with no gene match: 9. Germline V CDR1 and CDR2: SNHLY, FYNNEI. The CDR3 consists of 17 residues. CDR3 sequence reads: CASSEDLAGAGTDTQYF. The CDR3 DNA follows: TGTGCCAGCAGTGAGGATCTAGCGGGAGCGGGGACAGATACGCAGTATTTT.

The chain uses TRBV28 and TRBJ1-5, with 10 bases identical to TRBD1. Germline-derived CDR1 and CDR2 are MDHEN and SYDVKM. The CDR3 consists of 17 residues. The V segment lost 4 bases and the J segment 1 base; nucleotides outside the gene matches: 7. CDR3 protein: CASSSGGTGESNQPQHF. The DNA of the CDR3 is TGTGCCAGCAGTTCCGGAGGGACAGGGGAGAGCAATCAGCCCCAGCATTTT.

The chain carries TRBV29-1 and TRBJ2-2, with D perhaps assigned TRBD1 or TRBD2 (5 bases each). Per germline, CDR1 SQVTM and CDR2 ANQGSEA. V was clipped by 4 bases and J by 1 base, with 10 bases between them. The CDR3 contains 14 residues. The CDR3 is CSVVRDENTGELFF. The CDR3, as DNA: TGCAGCGTTGTCAGGGACGAGAACACCGGGGAGCTGTTTTTT.

With respect to this clone: This sample also contains other DNA sequences that code for the same CDR3. V and J are TRBV10-3 and TRBJ1-5, with 7 bases lining up with TRBD1. J gave up 4 bases and V 5 bases, and 2 bases lay outside the gene matches. CDR3 size: 13 residues. Germline V lookup: CDR1 ENHRY, CDR2 SYGVKD. The CDR3 protein is CAISTGDNQPQHF. CDR3 DNA sequence: TGTGCCATCAGTACAGGGGATAATCAGCCCCAGCATTTT.

V usage is TRBV19 and J usage is TRBJ2-5, with D unclear. Per germline, CDR1 LNHDA and CDR2 SQIVND (reference sequence). The CDR3 is made up of 11 amino acids. Trimming removed 5 bases at V and 3 bases at J, with 4 bases between. The CDR3 here is CASSAEETQYF. DNA of the CDR3: TGTGCCAGTAGTGCAGAAGAGACCCAGTACTTC. Combining the CDR3 with reference TRBV19 and TRBJ2-5 gives the whole variable domain DGGITQSPKYLFRKEGQNVTLSCEQNLNHDAMYWYRQDPGQGLRLIYYSQIVNDFQKGDIAEGYSVSREKKESFPLTVTSAQKNPTAFYLCASSAEETQYFGPGTRLLVL.

This clone was seen a few times. This rearrangement joins TRBV7-9 to TRBJ1-4, with D tentatively TRBD1 (5 bases). The germline CDR1 and CDR2 sequences are SEHNR and FQNEAQ (reference sequence). The CDR3 has 12 amino acids. V was pared by 5 bases and J by 7 bases, with 8 bases between. The CDR3, as DNA: TGTGCCAGCAGCAACAGGTTTGAAAAACTGTTTTTT. It codes for CASSNRFEKLFF.

V gene TRBV10-3 combines with J gene TRBJ2-5; possible D gene TRBD1, 5 bases. Germline CDR1 is ENHRY and CDR2 is SYGVKD. The V gene lost 0 bases and the J gene lost 4 bases, with 6 bases spanning the gap. The CDR3 is 13 amino acids. In DNA, the CDR3 is TGTGCCATCAGTGAGTCAGGGGTAGAGACCCAGTACTTC. This encodes CAISESGVETQYF.